This T cell receptor (beta chain) was found in a study of beta chain features in type 1 diabetes. This clone came up a few times. Its matching antigen is unknown. The same CDR3 also results from other DNA sequences found in this sample. Germline assignment: CDR1 GTSNPN and CDR2 SVGIG (reference sequence). V lost 1 base, J lost 4 bases, and 6 bases lay in between. The CDR3 has 12 residues. What was sequenced were expressed TCRB transcripts, since all of the isolated RNA had been reverse transcribed. Some clones are missing from TCRdb's copy, which holds only in-frame ones; the method was immunoSEQ multiplex PCR. The sample consists of more than 550,000 clones, over 12% of them appearing once. Notes on the study in general: There was a moderate but significant shortening of TCRB CDR3s in all four CD4+ subsets of Type 1 diabetes patients. Type 1 diabetes patients had VDJ junctions that carried fewer insertions and more deletions. Possible PCR preference for shorter templates applied equally to patients and controls.

Sequencing was carried out using naive CD4+ T cells from blood. V usage is TRBV30 and J usage is TRBJ2-3; D ambiguous. The sequence derives from a man aged 18 to 29 with type 1 diabetes. CDR3 amino acids: CAWSGSADTQYF. The CDR3 DNA reads as TGTGCCTGGAGTGGAAGTGCAGATACGCAGTATTTT.